This T cell receptor (beta chain) was identified during a study of cytomegalovirus exposure and HLA in healthy donors. Researchers ran the PCR with 60 Vbeta and 13 Jbeta primers. The data were produced by immunoSEQ multiplex PCR, yet TCRdb's version contains in-frame clones alone and is incomplete. This table holds about 150,000 clones, roughly 80% found once. Sequencing was performed on PBMCs. The origin of this receptor is a man aged 40-49 years in good health and CMV-seropositive.

The CDR3 DNA is TGCGCCAGCAGCTTGGTCGCGGGAGGGCTGAATGAGCAGTTCTTC. As protein: CASSLVAGGLNEQFF. The J gene is TRBJ2-1, the V gene TRBV5-1; 9 bases match TRBD2. The CDR3 sequence is 15 residues long. V was pared by 0 bases and J by 7 bases, with 5 bases of the junction left unmatched. The V gene's germline CDR1 is SGHRS and CDR2 YFSETQ.